One sample yielded the 21 T cell receptor beta chains listed below, sequenced in a study of T cell repertoires in cytomegalovirus infection (dated by TCRdb to between 2019 and 2020). Their recognized antigens are unknown. The sequencing machine was an Illumina HiSeq 1500. In-frame beta chains were kept once TCRdb had trimmed the public reads at Q25 with fastp and called clones with MiXCR. Records with the same CDR3 protein are collapsed into one entry carrying the most frequent genes and DNA. This sample has approximately 120,000 distinct CDR3 sequences in its table, and roughly 30% of those were observed once. In total, the top ten clones hold around 80% of the sample. The treatment or condition label, as the study defines it: in vitro stimulation with specific CMV peptide epitopes to enrich CMV-specific T cells. Source: CD8+ T cells from cultured PBMCs, taken from culture after CMV antigen stimulation. These receptors came from a human donor in good health (CMV status not recorded). Some clones in this sample may be carry-over from other donors' samples.

This clonotype was counted a single time. This rearrangement joins TRBV2 to TRBJ2-2, with TRBD1 matching over 10 bases. The CDR3 has 17 residues. Per germline, CDR1 SNHLY and CDR2 FYNNEI. Trimming took 7 bases from V and 3 from J; bases not matched to a gene: 11. The DNA of the CDR3 is TGTGCCAGCAATTTCGACCCCGGGACAGGGGACACCGGGGAGCTGTTTTTT. It encodes CASNFDPGTGDTGELFF.

In its sample, this clonotype was seen many times. V is TRBV7-6 and J is TRBJ1-4; D remains ambiguous. Trimming cost V 0 bases and J 2 bases, with 16 bases left between them. The CDR3 has 18 amino acids. The germline gives CDR1 SGHVS, CDR2 FNYEAQ. CDR3 sequence reads: CASSLAPLGSYTNEKLFF. CDR3 DNA: TGTGCCAGCAGCTTAGCTCCCCTGGGATCGTACACTAATGAAAAACTGTTTTTT.

This clonotype has a count of ten or more. V gene TRBV12-3 or TRBV12-4 combines with J gene TRBJ1-1; 9 bases fit TRBD1. This CDR3 region has 15 residues. V lost 4 bases and J lost 0; bases outside the gene matches: 3. The CDR3 nucleotides read TGTGCCAGCAGTTCTGGACAGGGGATGAACACTGAAGCTTTCTTT. As protein: CASSSGQGMNTEAFF.

This clonotype occurred many times. The CDR3 sequence: CASSFIRGAMDTQYF. CDR3 sequence (DNA): TGTGCCAGCAGCTTTATACGGGGGGCCATGGATACGCAGTATTTT. This chain joins TRBV7-2 and TRBJ2-3, with D maybe TRBD2 (7 bases). Germline CDR1 and CDR2: SGHTA and FQGNSA. The CDR3 totals 15 residues. The V and J ends lost 3 bases and 6 bases respectively, with 16 bases between them. The full variable domain, in which reference TRBV7-2 and TRBJ2-3 provide the parts outside the CDR3, is GAGVSQSPSNKVTEKGKDVELRCDPISGHTALYWYRQSLGQGLEFLIYFQGNSAPDKSGLPSDRFSAERTGGSVSTLTIQRTQQEDSAVYLCASSFIRGAMDTQYFGPGTRLTVL.

Concerning this clonotype itself: At one end, the junction sequence differs from germline, possibly due to a read error. The chain employs TRBV7-8 and TRBJ2-1, with 8 bases matching TRBD1. The germline CDR1 and CDR2 sequences are SGHVS and FQNEAQ. The CDR3 runs to 15 residues. CDR3 coding DNA: TGTGCCAGCAGCTTATCCAGGGGGCTCTACAGTGAGCAGTTCTTC. Its protein product is CASSLSRGLYSEQFF.

This chain connects TRBV6-5 to TRBJ2-3; 8 nucleotides line up with TRBD2. V was pared by 4 bases and J by 2 bases, with 11 bases of the junction left unmatched. CDR1 is MNHEY, CDR2 SVGAGI, per germline. The CDR3 is 17 amino acids. CDR3 bases: TGTGCCAGCAGTTCCCATTTAGCGGGGACTTACACAGATACGCAGTATTTT. Its translation: CASSSHLAGTYTDTQYF.

The gene calls are TRBV20-1 and TRBJ2-7, with 8 bases that match TRBD1. The CDR3 covers 13 residues. The germline V gene has CDR1 DFQATT and CDR2 SNEGSKA (reference sequence). Germline trimming cut 7 bases from V and 3 bases from J; bases unmatched to any gene: 8. The CDR3: CSVRTGSDYEQYF. CDR3 DNA: TGCAGTGTTAGGACAGGGTCCGACTACGAGCAGTACTTC.

This clonotype has a count of ten or more. V gene TRBV7-2 combines with J gene TRBJ1-5; 7 nucleotides agree with TRBD1. Trimming cost V 2 bases and J 4 bases; bases outside gene matches: 20. Germline CDR1 SGHTA, CDR2 FQGNSA. This CDR3 region has 20 residues. The CDR3 loop is CASSLKGTALRGRGNQPQHF. The CDR3 DNA is TGTGCCAGCAGCTTAAAAGGGACAGCCCTAAGGGGTCGGGGAAATCAGCCCCAGCATTTT.

The V and J genes are TRBV6-5 and TRBJ1-4; 8 bases fit TRBD1. This CDR3 has 15 amino acids. Unmatched junction bases numbered 8, after V lost 4 bases and J lost 7 bases. Germline assignment: CDR1 MNHEY and CDR2 SVGAGI. The CDR3 protein is CASSLTRGLGEKLFF. The CDR3, as DNA: TGTGCCAGCAGTTTAACCAGGGGGCTGGGTGAAAAACTGTTTTTT.

The rearrangement joins TRBV15 to TRBJ1-5; D is possibly TRBD1 (5 bases). The CDR3 is 15 amino acids. V dropped 3 bases and J dropped 1 base, with 10 bases sitting between them. The V gene's germline CDR1 is LNHNV and CDR2 YYDKDF (reference sequence). DNA for the CDR3: TGTGCCACCAGCAGGGAGTGGGGGAGCAATCAGCCCCAGCATTTT. Residues: CATSREWGSNQPQHF.

The chain joins TRBV10-2 to TRBJ1-2; TRBD1 matches at 7 bases. The CDR3 has 16 residues. The germline V gene has CDR1 WSHSY and CDR2 SAAADI. V was pared by 4 bases and J by 5 bases, with 13 bases of the junction left unmatched. CDR3 nucleotide sequence: TGCGCCAGCAGTGGGAAGAGAGGGGGCGAGGAGTATGGCTACACCTTC. Translation gives CASSGKRGGEEYGYTF.

J is TRBJ2-4 and V is TRBV20-1; tentative D call: TRBD2 (6 bases). Trimming took 0 bases from V and 10 from J, leaving 13 bases between them. Germline assignment: CDR1 DFQATT and CDR2 SNEGSKA (reference sequence). This CDR3 is built from 13 residues. This CDR3 reads CSARDLGGGIQYF. The CDR3 DNA is TGCAGTGCTAGAGATCTTGGGGGAGGAATTCAGTACTTC.

This chain joins TRBV7-6 and TRBJ1-6; no firm D call. V was shortened by 6 bases and J by 16 bases, with 19 bases between the two germline ends. The CDR3 totals 13 residues. Looked up from germline, CDR1 is SGHVS and CDR2 is FNYEAQ. DNA for the CDR3: TGTGCCAGCAGTTCGGACCGAGAGGGAGCTCTCCACTTT. Its protein is CASSSDREGALHF.

The genes are TRBV7-9 and TRBJ2-1, with TRBD2 as a possible D gene (6 bases). CDR1 is SEHNR and CDR2 is FQNEAQ in the germline V gene (reference sequence). The CDR3 extends over 14 amino acids. V lost 2 bases to trimming and J lost 7 bases, with 12 bases between them. In DNA form, the CDR3 reads TGTGCCAGCAGCTTAAACGGGGGAGGTAATGAGCAGTTCTTC. The encoded protein is CASSLNGGGNEQFF.

V is TRBV12-3 or TRBV12-4 and J is TRBJ2-1; either TRBD1 or TRBD2 may supply D (6 bases each). V lost 6 bases, J lost 9 bases, and 18 bases lay in between. The CDR3 extends over 14 amino acids. CDR3 nucleotide sequence: TGTGCCAGCAGCCTCAACGGGGGCCCCAGTGAGCAGTTCTTC. Protein product: CASSLNGGPSEQFF.

The sample holds many counts of this clonotype. The rearrangement joins TRBV7-9 to TRBJ2-1; D is unclear. Trimming stripped 2 bases from V and 8 bases from J, with 7 bases between. This CDR3 region has 12 residues. Germline V lookup: CDR1 SEHNR, CDR2 FQNEAQ (reference sequence). CDR3 nucleotide sequence: TGTGCCAGCAGCTTATGGTCAGATGAGCAGTTCTTC. Protein sequence: CASSLWSDEQFF.

The chain employs TRBV9 and TRBJ1-2; D may be TRBD1 (6 bases). The V end lost 2 bases, the J end lost 0 bases, and 11 bases lay between the germline ends. Germline V lookup: CDR1 SGDLS, CDR2 YYNGEE. The CDR3 extends over 15 amino acids. CDR3 sequence (DNA): TGTGCCAGCAGCGTCTGGACAGTAGCTAACTATGGCTACACCTTC. This gives the protein CASSVWTVANYGYTF.

V and J are TRBV19 and TRBJ1-1; 8 bases line up with TRBD1. V was pared by 8 bases and J by 0 bases, with 2 bases of the junction left unmatched. The germline V gene has CDR1 LNHDA and CDR2 SQIVND (reference sequence). CDR3 size: 13 residues. Here the CDR3 reads CASGDRMNTEAFF. CDR3 DNA sequence: TGTGCCAGTGGGGACAGGATGAACACTGAAGCTTTCTTT.

The rearrangement uses TRBV27 and TRBJ2-6; D ambiguous. CDR1 and CDR2 (germline): MNHEY, SMNVEV (reference sequence). This CDR3 is built from 15 residues. V was clipped by 5 bases and J by 1 base, with 9 bases between them. CDR3: CASSPSLSGANVLTF. The CDR3 DNA is TGTGCCAGCAGTCCAAGTTTGTCTGGGGCCAACGTCCTGACTTTC.

The genes are TRBV11-2 and TRBJ2-1; D remains unclear. CDR1 and CDR2 (germline): SGHAT, FQNNGV. Trimming took 5 bases from V and 4 from J, leaving 12 bases between them. The CDR3 is 14 amino acids. The CDR3 loop is CASSDRAKYNEQFF. CDR3 nucleotides: TGTGCCAGCAGCGACCGGGCCAAGTACAATGAGCAGTTCTTC. The full variable domain, its missing parts supplied by reference TRBV11-2 and TRBJ2-1, is EAGVAQSPRYKIIEKRQSVAFWCNPISGHATLYWYQQILGQGPKLLIQFQNNGVVDDSQLPKDRFSAERLKGVDSTLKIQPAKLEDSAVYLCASSDRAKYNEQFFGPGTRLTVL.

This chain uses TRBV20-1 with TRBJ1-1; D uncertain. Germline V gene data show CDR1 as DFQATT and CDR2 as SNEGSKA (reference sequence). The V end lost 5 bases, the J end lost 2 bases, and 9 bases lay between the germline ends. This CDR3 contains 12 residues. The CDR3: CSAPEGNTEAFF. Here the CDR3 DNA reads TGCAGTGCTCCGGAAGGTAACACTGAAGCTTTCTTT.